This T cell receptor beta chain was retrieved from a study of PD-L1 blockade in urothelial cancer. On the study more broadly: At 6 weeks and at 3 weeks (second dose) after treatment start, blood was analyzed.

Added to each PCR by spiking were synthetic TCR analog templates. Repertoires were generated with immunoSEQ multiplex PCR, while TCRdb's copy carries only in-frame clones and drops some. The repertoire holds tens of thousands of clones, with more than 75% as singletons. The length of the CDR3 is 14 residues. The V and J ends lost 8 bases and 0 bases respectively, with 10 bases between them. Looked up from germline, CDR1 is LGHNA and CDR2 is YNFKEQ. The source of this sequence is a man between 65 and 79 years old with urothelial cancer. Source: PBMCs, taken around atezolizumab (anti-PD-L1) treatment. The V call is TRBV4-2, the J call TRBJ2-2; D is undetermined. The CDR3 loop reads CASANSPNTGELFF. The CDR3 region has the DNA TGTGCCAGCGCGAATAGTCCGAACACCGGGGAGCTGTTTTTT.